This T cell receptor beta chain emerged from a study of blood T cell repertoires in COVID-19. The overall study: Both acute and convalescent COVID-19 samples were obtained from the United States, Italy and Spain. Sources were T cells, B-cell-depleted T cells, or PBMCs; the material itself was cDNA or gDNA.

This CDR3 is built from 15 residues. Trimming took 2 bases from V and 4 from J, leaving 14 bases between them. Germline values: CDR1 SGHVS, CDR2 FQNEAQ. Original methodology: Reference gene primer amplification gave estimated nucleated cell counts. Clones were sequenced by immunoSEQ multiplex PCR, and TCRdb holds only the in-frame ones, with some missing. D and trimming come from the DNA, and the V and J calls and clone size come from that table. The sample consists of 50,000 or so clones, more than 70% of them appearing once. The rearrangement links TRBV7-8 to TRBJ1-1; D possibly corresponds to TRBD1 (5 bases). The source material was peripheral blood. This sequence originates from a woman aged 60-75 years with acute or convalescent COVID-19. CDR3 bases: TGTGCCAGCAGCTTACCCAAAGACAGTTTCACTGAAGCTTTCTTT. It is translated as CASSLPKDSFTEAFF. The complete variable domain, with remaining parts taken from reference TRBV7-8 and TRBJ1-1, reads GAGVSQSPRYKVAKRGQDVALRCDPISGHVSLFWYQQALGQGPEFLTYFQNEAQLDKSGLPSDRFFAERPEGSVSTLKIQRTQQEDSAVYLCASSLPKDSFTEAFFGQGTRLTVV.